This TCR beta chain was identified in a study of T cell repertoires in cytomegalovirus infection. On the study more broadly: Based on public TCR beta signatures, there were indications of CMV infection and of a matching HLA type. Broader study findings: Dominating the ex vivo response were TCR beta clonotypes that were CMV-specific and HLA-C-restricted. Frequencies of public TCR beta families were cumulated, and this identified carriers of CMV plus the relevant HLA.

The germline CDR1 and CDR2 sequences are SGDLS and YYNGEE. The CDR3 has 17 amino acids. V shed 0 bases and J 6 bases; nucleotides not matched to a gene: 3. A note on this clonotype: Its antigen is still unknown.

From the reads, TCRdb called clonotypes with MiXCR, one entry per CDR3 protein. Of 450,000 to 550,000 distinct CDR3 sequences listed, 16% are singletons. Sequenced input: CD8+ T cells from PBMCs. The rearrangement uses TRBV9 and TRBJ2-2, with 15 bases that match TRBD2. The receptor's source is a human donor in good health (CMV status not recorded). Some clones in this sample may be carry-over from other donors' samples. DNA for the CDR3: TGTGCCAGCAGCGTAGGGACTAGCGGGAGGGTTGCCGGGGAGCTGTTTTTT. Translation gives CASSVGTSGRVAGELFF.